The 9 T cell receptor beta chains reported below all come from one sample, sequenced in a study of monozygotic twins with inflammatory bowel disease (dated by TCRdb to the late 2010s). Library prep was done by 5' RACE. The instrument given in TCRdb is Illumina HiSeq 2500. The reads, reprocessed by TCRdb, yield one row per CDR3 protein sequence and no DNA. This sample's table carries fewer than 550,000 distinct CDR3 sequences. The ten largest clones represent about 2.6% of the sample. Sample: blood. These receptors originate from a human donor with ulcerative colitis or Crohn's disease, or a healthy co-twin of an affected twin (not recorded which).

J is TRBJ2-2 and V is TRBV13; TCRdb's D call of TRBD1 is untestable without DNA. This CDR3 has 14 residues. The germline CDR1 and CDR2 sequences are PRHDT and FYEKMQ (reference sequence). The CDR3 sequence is CASIWAGDTGELFF.

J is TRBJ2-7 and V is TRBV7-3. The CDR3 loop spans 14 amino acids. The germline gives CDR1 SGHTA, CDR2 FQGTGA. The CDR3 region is CASSLGVGAYEQYF.

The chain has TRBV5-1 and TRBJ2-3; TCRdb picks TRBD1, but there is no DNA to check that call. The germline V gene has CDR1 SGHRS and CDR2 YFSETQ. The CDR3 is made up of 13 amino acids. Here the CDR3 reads CASSSTGLDTQYF.

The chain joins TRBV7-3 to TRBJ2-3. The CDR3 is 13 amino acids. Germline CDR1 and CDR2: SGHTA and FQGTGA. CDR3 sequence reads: CASSLLNTDTQYF.

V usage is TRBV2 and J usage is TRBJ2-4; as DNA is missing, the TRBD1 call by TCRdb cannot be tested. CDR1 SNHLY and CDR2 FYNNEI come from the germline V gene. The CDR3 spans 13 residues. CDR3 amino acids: CASSEATGDIQYF.

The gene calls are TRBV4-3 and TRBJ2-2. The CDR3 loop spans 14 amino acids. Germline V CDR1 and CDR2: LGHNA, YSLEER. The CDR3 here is CASSQVGSGGELFF.

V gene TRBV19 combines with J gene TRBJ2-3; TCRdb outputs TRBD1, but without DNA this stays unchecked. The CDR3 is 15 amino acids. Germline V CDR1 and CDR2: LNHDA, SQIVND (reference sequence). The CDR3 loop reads CASSGQGMLTDTQYF. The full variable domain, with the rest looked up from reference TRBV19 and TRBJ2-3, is DGGITQSPKYLFRKEGQNVTLSCEQNLNHDAMYWYRQDPGQGLRLIYYSQIVNDFQKGDIAEGYSVSREKKESFPLTVTSAQKNPTAFYLCASSGQGMLTDTQYFGPGTRLTVL.

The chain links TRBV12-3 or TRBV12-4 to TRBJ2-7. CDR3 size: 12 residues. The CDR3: CASSPNRVEQYF.

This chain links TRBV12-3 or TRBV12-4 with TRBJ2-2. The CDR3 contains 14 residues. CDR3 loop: CASSLRPITGELFF.